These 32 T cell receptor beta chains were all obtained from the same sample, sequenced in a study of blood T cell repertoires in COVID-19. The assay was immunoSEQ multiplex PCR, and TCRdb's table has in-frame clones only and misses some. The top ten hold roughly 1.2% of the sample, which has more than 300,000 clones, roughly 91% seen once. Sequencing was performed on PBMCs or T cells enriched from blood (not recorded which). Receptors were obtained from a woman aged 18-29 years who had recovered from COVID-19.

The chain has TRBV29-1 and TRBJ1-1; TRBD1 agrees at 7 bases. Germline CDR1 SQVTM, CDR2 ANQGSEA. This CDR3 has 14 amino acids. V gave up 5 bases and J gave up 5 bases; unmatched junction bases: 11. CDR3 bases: TGCAGCGTTTACTACAGGGGAGGTGAGACTGAAGCTTTCTTT. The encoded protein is CSVYYRGGETEAFF.

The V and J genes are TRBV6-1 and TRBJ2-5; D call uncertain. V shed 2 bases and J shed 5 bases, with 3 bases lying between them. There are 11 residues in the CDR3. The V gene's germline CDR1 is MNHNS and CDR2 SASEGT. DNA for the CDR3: TGTGCCAGCAGTGAATCGGAGACCCAGTACTTC. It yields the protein CASSESETQYF.

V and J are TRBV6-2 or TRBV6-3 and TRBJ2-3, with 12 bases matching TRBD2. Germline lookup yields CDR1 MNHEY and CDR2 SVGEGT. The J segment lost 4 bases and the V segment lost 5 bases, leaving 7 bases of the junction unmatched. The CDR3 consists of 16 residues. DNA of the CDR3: TGTGCCAGCAGTCGCTTGACTAGCGGGGGATCAGATACGCAGTATTTT. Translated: CASSRLTSGGSDTQYF.

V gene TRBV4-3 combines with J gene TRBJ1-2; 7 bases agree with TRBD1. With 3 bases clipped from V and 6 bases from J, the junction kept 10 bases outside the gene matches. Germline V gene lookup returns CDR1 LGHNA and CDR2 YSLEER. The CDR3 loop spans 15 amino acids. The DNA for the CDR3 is TGCGCCAGCAGCCACCCCGGGACTAGGGGGCATGGCTACACCTTC. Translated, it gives CASSHPGTRGHGYTF.

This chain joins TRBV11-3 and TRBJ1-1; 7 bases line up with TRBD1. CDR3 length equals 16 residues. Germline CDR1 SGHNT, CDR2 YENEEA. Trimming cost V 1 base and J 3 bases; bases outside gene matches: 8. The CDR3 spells CASSLGRNTGDTEAFF. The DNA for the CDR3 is TGTGCCAGCAGCTTAGGCCGGAACACAGGGGACACTGAAGCTTTCTTT.

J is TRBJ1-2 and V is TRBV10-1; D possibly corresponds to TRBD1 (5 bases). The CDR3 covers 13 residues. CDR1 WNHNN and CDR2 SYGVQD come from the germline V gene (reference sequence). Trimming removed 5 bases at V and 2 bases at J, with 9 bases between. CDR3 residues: CASSLGANYGYTF. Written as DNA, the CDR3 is TGCGCCAGCAGTCTAGGGGCAAACTATGGCTACACCTTC.

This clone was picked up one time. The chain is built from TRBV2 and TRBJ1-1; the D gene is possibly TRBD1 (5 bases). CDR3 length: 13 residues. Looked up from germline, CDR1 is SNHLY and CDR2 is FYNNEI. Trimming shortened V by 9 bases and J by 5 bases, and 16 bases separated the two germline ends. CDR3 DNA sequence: TGTGCCAGAGTACAGGCTAGGGCTACTGAAGCTTTCTTT. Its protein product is CARVQARATEAFF.

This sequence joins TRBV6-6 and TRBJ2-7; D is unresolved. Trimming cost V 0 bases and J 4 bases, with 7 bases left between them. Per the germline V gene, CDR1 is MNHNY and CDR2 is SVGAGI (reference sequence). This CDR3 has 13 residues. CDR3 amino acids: CASSYSLAYEQYF. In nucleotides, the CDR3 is TGTGCCAGCAGTTACTCCCTTGCGTACGAGCAGTACTTC.

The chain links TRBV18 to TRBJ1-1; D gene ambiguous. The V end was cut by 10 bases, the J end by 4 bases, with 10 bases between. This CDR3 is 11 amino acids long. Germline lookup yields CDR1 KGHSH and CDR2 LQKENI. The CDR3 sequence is CATLTGTEAFF. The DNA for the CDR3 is TGTGCCACCCTTACGGGCACTGAAGCTTTCTTT.

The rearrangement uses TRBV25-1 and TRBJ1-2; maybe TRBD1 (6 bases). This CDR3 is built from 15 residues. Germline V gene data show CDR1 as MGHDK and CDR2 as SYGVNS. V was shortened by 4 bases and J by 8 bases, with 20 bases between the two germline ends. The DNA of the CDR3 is TGTGCCAGCAGTGGGCCCTCACAGGGTACACACGGCTACACCTTC. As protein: CASSGPSQGTHGYTF.

The CDR3 here is CAIRGQSSYNEQFF. The CDR3 DNA follows: TGTGCCATCAGGGGACAAAGCTCCTACAATGAGCAGTTCTTC. V gene TRBV10-3 combines with J gene TRBJ2-1; TRBD1 is a possible D gene (6 bases). This CDR3 is 14 amino acids long. The germline V gene encodes CDR1 ENHRY and CDR2 SYGVKD. V was trimmed by 6 bases and J by 0 bases, leaving 9 bases between them.

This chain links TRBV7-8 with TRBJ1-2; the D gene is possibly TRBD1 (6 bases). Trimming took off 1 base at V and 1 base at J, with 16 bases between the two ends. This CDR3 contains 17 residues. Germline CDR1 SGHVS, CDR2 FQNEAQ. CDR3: CASSLGLGGGVNYGYTF. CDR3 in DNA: TGTGCCAGCAGCTTAGGGCTCGGAGGGGGGGTTAACTATGGCTACACCTTC.

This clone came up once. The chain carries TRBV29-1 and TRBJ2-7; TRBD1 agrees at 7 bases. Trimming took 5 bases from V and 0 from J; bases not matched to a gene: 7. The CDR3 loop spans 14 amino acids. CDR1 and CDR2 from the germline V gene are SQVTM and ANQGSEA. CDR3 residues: CSVLDRVPSYEQYF. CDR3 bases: TGCAGCGTTTTAGACAGGGTACCCTCCTACGAGCAGTACTTC.

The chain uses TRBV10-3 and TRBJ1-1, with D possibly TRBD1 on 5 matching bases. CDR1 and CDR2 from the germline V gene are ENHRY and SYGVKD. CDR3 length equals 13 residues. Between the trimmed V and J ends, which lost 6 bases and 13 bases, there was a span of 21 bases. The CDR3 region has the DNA TGTGCCATCAGGGCGACCCTGGGGCAAGAGGATTTCTTT. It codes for CAIRATLGQEDFF.

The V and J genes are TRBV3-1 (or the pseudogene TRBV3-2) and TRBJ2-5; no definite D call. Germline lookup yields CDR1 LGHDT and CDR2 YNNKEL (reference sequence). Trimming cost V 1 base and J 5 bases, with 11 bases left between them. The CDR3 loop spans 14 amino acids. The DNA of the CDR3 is TGTGCCAGCAGCCAAGGACACCGAATGGAGACCCAGTACTTC. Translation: CASSQGHRMETQYF.

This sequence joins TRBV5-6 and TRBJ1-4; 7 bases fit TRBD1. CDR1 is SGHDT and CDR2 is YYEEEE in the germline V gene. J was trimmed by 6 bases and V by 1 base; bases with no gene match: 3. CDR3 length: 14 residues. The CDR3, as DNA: TGTGCCAGCAGCTTGACAGGGGTGGATGAAAAACTGTTTTTT. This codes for CASSLTGVDEKLFF.

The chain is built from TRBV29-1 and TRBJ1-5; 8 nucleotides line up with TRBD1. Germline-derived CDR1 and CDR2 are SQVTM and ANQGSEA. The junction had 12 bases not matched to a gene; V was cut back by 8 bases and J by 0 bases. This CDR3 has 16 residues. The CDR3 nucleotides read TGCAGCAGCGAGGACAGGGTAGGTAGTAGCAATCAGCCCCAGCATTTT. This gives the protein CSSEDRVGSSNQPQHF.

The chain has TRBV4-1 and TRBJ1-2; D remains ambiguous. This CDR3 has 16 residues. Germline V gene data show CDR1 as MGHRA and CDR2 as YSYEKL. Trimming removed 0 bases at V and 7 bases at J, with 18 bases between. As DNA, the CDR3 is TGCGCCAGCAGCCAAGAGCCGTACGTCGGGGATAGTGGCTACACCTTC. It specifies CASSQEPYVGDSGYTF.

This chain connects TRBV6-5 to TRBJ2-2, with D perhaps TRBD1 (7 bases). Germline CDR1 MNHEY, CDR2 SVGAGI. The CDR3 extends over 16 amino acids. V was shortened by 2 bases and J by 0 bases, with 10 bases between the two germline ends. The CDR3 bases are TGTGCCAGCAGTTACGTCAGGGGGGCGAACACCGGGGAGCTGTTTTTT. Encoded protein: CASSYVRGANTGELFF.

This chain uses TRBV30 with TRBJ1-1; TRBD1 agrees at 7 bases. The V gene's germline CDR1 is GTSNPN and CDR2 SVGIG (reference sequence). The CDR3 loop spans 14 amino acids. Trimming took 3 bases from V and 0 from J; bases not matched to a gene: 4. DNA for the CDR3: TGTGCCTGGAGGACAGGGCATATGAACACTGAAGCTTTCTTT. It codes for CAWRTGHMNTEAFF.

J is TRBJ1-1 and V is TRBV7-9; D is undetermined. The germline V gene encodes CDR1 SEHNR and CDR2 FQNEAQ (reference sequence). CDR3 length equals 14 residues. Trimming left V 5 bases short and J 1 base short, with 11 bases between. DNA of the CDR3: TGTGCCAGCAGCCCACTAGTAGGGAACACTGAAGCTTTCTTT. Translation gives CASSPLVGNTEAFF.

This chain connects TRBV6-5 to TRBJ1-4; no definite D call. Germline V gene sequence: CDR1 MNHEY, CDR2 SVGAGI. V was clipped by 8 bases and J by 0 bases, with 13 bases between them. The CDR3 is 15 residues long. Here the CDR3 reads CASSSSGATNEKLFF. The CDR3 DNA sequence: TGTGCCAGCTCGTCCAGCGGAGCAACTAATGAAAAACTGTTTTTT.

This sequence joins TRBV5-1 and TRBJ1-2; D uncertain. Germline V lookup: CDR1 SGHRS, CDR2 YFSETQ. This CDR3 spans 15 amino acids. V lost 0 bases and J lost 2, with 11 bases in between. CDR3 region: CASSLEWYSNYGYTF. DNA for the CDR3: TGCGCCAGCAGCTTGGAATGGTACAGCAACTATGGCTACACCTTC.

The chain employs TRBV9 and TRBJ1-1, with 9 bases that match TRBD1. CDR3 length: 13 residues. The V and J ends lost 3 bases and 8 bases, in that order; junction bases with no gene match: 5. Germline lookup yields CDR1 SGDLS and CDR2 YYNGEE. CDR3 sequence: CASSAAGTGEAFF. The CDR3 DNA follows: TGTGCCAGCAGCGCCGCCGGGACAGGGGAAGCTTTCTTT. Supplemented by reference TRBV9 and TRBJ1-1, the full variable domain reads DSGVTQTPKHLITATGQRVTLRCSPRSGDLSVYWYQQSLDQGLQFLIQYYNGEERAKGNILERFSAQQFPDLHSELNLSSLELGDSALYFCASSAAGTGEAFFGQGTRLTVV.

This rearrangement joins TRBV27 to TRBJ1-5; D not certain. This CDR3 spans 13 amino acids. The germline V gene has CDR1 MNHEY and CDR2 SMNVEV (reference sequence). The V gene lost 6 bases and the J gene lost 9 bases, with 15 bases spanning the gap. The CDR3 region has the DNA TGTGCCAGCAGCCGAAACCCACCGGGGCCCCAGCATTTT. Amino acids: CASSRNPPGPQHF.

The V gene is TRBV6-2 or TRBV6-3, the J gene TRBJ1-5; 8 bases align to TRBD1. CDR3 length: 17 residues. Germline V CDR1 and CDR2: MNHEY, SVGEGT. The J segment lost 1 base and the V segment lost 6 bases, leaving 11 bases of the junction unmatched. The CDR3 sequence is CASSPGQGGESNQPQHF. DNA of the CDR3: TGTGCCAGCAGCCCTGGACAGGGAGGGGAGAGCAATCAGCCCCAGCATTTT.

The chain's CDR3 is CASSQVEGSGNTIYF. CDR3 DNA: TGCGCCAGCAGCCAAGTAGAGGGATCAGGAAACACCATATATTTT. The rearrangement links TRBV4-1 to TRBJ1-3; D ambiguous. From germline, CDR1 is MGHRA and CDR2 YSYEKL. V lost 1 base, J lost 4 bases, and 11 bases lay in between. CDR3 length: 15 amino acids.

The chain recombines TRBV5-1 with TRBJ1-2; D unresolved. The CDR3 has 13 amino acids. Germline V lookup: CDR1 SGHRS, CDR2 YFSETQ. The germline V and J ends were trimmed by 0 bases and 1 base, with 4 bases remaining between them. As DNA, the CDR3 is TGCGCCAGCAGCTTGGCAGATAACTATGGCTACACCTTC. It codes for CASSLADNYGYTF.

The CDR3 DNA is TGTGCCAGCAGTCAGGGTACTATGAACACTGAAGCTTTCTTT. Amino acid sequence: CASSQGTMNTEAFF. V is TRBV6-5 and J is TRBJ1-1; D may be TRBD1 (5 bases). CDR1 is MNHEY, CDR2 SVGAGI, per germline. V dropped 5 bases and J dropped 0 bases, with 10 bases sitting between them. This CDR3 has 14 amino acids.

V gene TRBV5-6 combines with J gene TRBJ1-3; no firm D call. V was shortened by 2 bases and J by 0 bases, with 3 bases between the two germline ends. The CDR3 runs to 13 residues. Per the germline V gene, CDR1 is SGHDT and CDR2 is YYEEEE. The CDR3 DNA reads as TGTGCCAGCAGCTTCAGCTCTGGAAACACCATATATTTT. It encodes CASSFSSGNTIYF.

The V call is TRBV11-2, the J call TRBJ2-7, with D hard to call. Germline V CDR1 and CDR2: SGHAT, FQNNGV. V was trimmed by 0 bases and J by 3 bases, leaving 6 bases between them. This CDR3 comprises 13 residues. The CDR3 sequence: CASSLEADYEQYF. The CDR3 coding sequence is TGTGCCAGCAGCTTAGAGGCAGACTACGAGCAGTACTTC.

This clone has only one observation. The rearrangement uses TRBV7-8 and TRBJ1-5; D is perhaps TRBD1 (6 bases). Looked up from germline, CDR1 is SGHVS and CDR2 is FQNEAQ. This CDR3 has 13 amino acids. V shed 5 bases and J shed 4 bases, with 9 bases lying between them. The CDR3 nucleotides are TGTGCCAGCAGCCGGACAGCTAATCAGCCCCAGCATTTT. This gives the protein CASSRTANQPQHF.